The clone carrying this T cell receptor (beta chain) has at least ten counts. These data come from a study of T-cell reconstitution after alpha-beta-depleted transplantation in children. The germline V gene has CDR1 ENHRY and CDR2 SYGVKD. V lost 8 bases to trimming and J lost 1 base, with 18 bases between them. CDR3 length: 15 amino acids. Preparation of the TCRbeta library involved a method that used unique molecular identifiers. TCRdb recomputed calls from the PCR reads with MiXCR, one row per CDR3 protein. The data hold about 110,000 distinct CDR3 sequences, with about 6.4% observed a single time. The chain uses TRBV10-3 and TRBJ2-7; weak D call: TRBD2 (5 bases). This TCR came from a male patient aged 2 to 10 who had a stem cell transplant for acute lymphoblastic leukemia, so the T cells may come from the graft donor. The material sequenced was PBMCs, mostly from graft donor cells, taken 360 days after TCRalphabeta/CD19-depleted stem cell transplant. The CDR3 protein is CAILIGVGLSYEQYF. Written as DNA, the CDR3 is TGTGCCATCCTAATCGGGGTCGGACTTTCCTACGAGCAGTACTTC.